Shown below are 20 T cell receptor beta chains from a single sample sequenced in a study of shared clonotypes between healthy human individuals. The repertoire was sequenced with immunoSEQ multiplex PCR; TCRdb's copy has only in-frame clones and lacks some. The table lists 2.5 million or so clones, around nine tenths of them singletons. Sample: naive CD4+ T cells sorted from blood. Stated subset: CD45RA+ positively selected. The receptors come from a man younger than 35 in good health.

The rearrangement joins TRBV18 to TRBJ2-5; a possible D gene is TRBD2 (5 bases). This CDR3 has 17 residues. V lost 0 bases and J 5 bases, leaving 19 bases between the germline ends. Germline CDR1 and CDR2: KGHSH and LQKENI. This CDR3 reads CASSPPNSLGGLETQYF. CDR3 DNA sequence: TGTGCCAGCTCACCACCGAATTCACTAGGCGGTCTGGAGACCCAGTACTTC.

V usage is TRBV7-3 and J usage is TRBJ1-5; D gene uncertain. The CDR3 is 13 amino acids. V gave up 4 bases and J gave up 2 bases, with 6 bases separating them. CDR1 and CDR2 from the germline V gene are SGHTA and FQGTGA. Here the CDR3 reads CASSSTRNQPQHF. CDR3 DNA sequence: TGTGCCAGCAGCTCTACTCGCAATCAGCCCCAGCATTTT.

V is TRBV27 and J is TRBJ2-3, with TRBD2 matching over 8 bases. The CDR3 extends over 16 amino acids. The germline V gene has CDR1 MNHEY and CDR2 SMNVEV (reference sequence). With 4 bases clipped from V and 6 bases from J, the junction kept 12 bases outside the gene matches. The DNA for the CDR3 is TGTGCCAGCAGTTCATCCGGGACTAGGAGAAGGGATACGCAGTATTTT. Translation gives CASSSSGTRRRDTQYF.

The chain carries TRBV18 and TRBJ1-3; 7 bases are a match to TRBD1. The CDR3 covers 17 residues. From germline, CDR1 is KGHSH and CDR2 LQKENI. Germline trimming cut 2 bases from V and 0 bases from J; bases unmatched to any gene: 7. The CDR3 loop reads CASSPAGQLSSGNTIYF. In nucleotides, the CDR3 is TGTGCCAGCTCACCAGCGGGACAGCTCAGCTCTGGAAACACCATATATTTT.

This clone appeared once. This chain connects TRBV2 to TRBJ2-7; 9 nucleotides match TRBD1. CDR1 and CDR2 from the germline V gene are SNHLY and FYNNEI. This CDR3 comprises 16 residues. Trimming took 4 bases from V and 3 from J; bases not matched to a gene: 10. The CDR3 DNA follows: TGTGCCAGCAGTGGACCTTCCGGGACAGGGTACTACGAGCAGTACTTC. Residues: CASSGPSGTGYYEQYF.

In the case of this clone: This same CDR3 is encoded by further DNA sequences in the sample. V is TRBV9 and J is TRBJ2-3; D is undetermined. The germline V gene has CDR1 SGDLS and CDR2 YYNGEE. This CDR3 has 12 residues. V was trimmed by 2 bases and J by 4 bases, leaving 5 bases between them. The CDR3 DNA reads TGTGCCAGCAGCGTCGGACCAGATACGCAGTATTTT. Protein product: CASSVGPDTQYF. Combining the CDR3 with reference TRBV9 and TRBJ2-3 gives the whole variable domain DSGVTQTPKHLITATGQRVTLRCSPRSGDLSVYWYQQSLDQGLQFLIQYYNGEERAKGNILERFSAQQFPDLHSELNLSSLELGDSALYFCASSVGPDTQYFGPGTRLTVL.

The chain employs TRBV7-9 and TRBJ1-4; 10 nucleotides align to TRBD1. This CDR3 is 17 amino acids long. Looked up from germline, CDR1 is SEHNR and CDR2 is FQNEAQ (reference sequence). J lost 2 bases, V lost 1 base, and 4 bases had no gene match. CDR3 bases: TGTGCCAGCAGCTTAGGACGGGGACAGGGGACTAATGAAAAACTGTTTTTT. Its protein product is CASSLGRGQGTNEKLFF.

The chain recombines TRBV6-5 with TRBJ1-2; 8 bases are a match to TRBD1. Germline V gives CDR1 MNHEY, CDR2 SVGAGI. The CDR3 consists of 13 residues. V shed 11 bases, J shed 5 bases, and the junction held 10 bases outside the gene matches. CDR3 bases: TGTGCCTCCCGCAGGGGGCGCGTTTATGGCTACACCTTC. This translates into CASRRGRVYGYTF.

The chain employs TRBV6-5 and TRBJ1-2; TRBD1 matches at 9 bases. V lost 7 bases, J lost 7 bases, and 10 bases stayed unmatched. CDR3 length: 14 amino acids. CDR1 and CDR2 (germline): MNHEY, SVGAGI. The CDR3 reads CASTKSGTGFGYTF. Written as DNA, the CDR3 is TGTGCCAGCACTAAATCCGGGACAGGGTTTGGCTACACCTTC.

The rearrangement uses TRBV6-1 and TRBJ2-3; tentative D call: TRBD2 (7 bases). The germline CDR1 and CDR2 sequences are MNHNS and SASEGT. With 7 bases removed from V and 6 bases from J, the gap between germline ends came to 17 bases. This CDR3 comprises 14 residues. The DNA of the CDR3 is TGTGCCAGCATCCCAGCGGGGACATGGGATACGCAGTATTTT. This sequence encodes CASIPAGTWDTQYF.

The genes are TRBV6-1 and TRBJ2-7; D uncertain. V lost 4 bases, J lost 2 bases, and 12 bases lay in between. The CDR3 length is 14 residues. Germline CDR1 and CDR2: MNHNS and SASEGT. This CDR3 is CASSVYSITYEQYF. The DNA of the CDR3 is TGTGCCAGCAGTGTGTACTCAATTACCTACGAGCAGTACTTC.

The J gene is TRBJ2-3, the V gene TRBV29-1, with 8 bases that match TRBD2. CDR1 SQVTM and CDR2 ANQGSEA come from the germline V gene. With V trimmed by 6 bases and J by 0 bases, 5 bases remained unmatched. CDR3 size: 14 residues. CDR3 loop: CSVYSGTSTDTQYF. As DNA, the CDR3 is TGCAGCGTGTATAGCGGGACTAGCACAGATACGCAGTATTTT.

This clone was seen once. J is TRBJ2-3 and V is TRBV19; weak D call: TRBD2 (5 bases). CDR1 LNHDA and CDR2 SQIVND come from the germline V gene (reference sequence). This CDR3 region has 14 residues. The ends were cut back, 6 bases at V and 2 bases at J, with 12 bases in the middle. CDR3 protein: CASRREHNTDTQYF. The CDR3 nucleotides are TGTGCCAGTAGGAGGGAGCATAACACAGATACGCAGTATTTT. Full variable domain (rest looked up from reference TRBV19 and TRBJ2-3): DGGITQSPKYLFRKEGQNVTLSCEQNLNHDAMYWYRQDPGQGLRLIYYSQIVNDFQKGDIAEGYSVSREKKESFPLTVTSAQKNPTAFYLCASRREHNTDTQYFGPGTRLTVL.

The V call is TRBV14, the J call TRBJ2-1, with D possibly TRBD2 on 6 matching bases. The CDR3 length is 16 residues. Germline values: CDR1 SGHDN, CDR2 FVKESK. V was pared by 0 bases and J by 2 bases, with 11 bases between. CDR3 in DNA: TGTGCCAGCAGCCAAGATACGGGGGTCCCCTACAATGAGCAGTTCTTC. Its translation is CASSQDTGVPYNEQFF.

The J gene is TRBJ1-1, the V gene TRBV30, with D possibly matching TRBD1 (6 bases). CDR1 is GTSNPN and CDR2 is SVGIG in the germline V gene (reference sequence). Trimming cost V 2 bases and J 8 bases, with 12 bases left between them. The CDR3 consists of 12 residues. The CDR3 coding sequence is TGTGCCTGGAGTCTAGAGGGGGGGGAAGCTTTCTTT. Translated: CAWSLEGGEAFF.

The chain joins TRBV10-2 to TRBJ2-1; TRBD2 aligns across 11 bases. Trimming at V came to 2 bases and at J to 6 bases, leaving 3 bases not matched to a gene. CDR1 WSHSY and CDR2 SAAADI come from the germline V gene. CDR3 length equals 15 residues. This CDR3 reads CASSEVAGGGNEQFF. The CDR3 bases are TGCGCCAGCAGTGAGGTAGCGGGAGGGGGCAATGAGCAGTTCTTC.

The chain employs TRBV14 and TRBJ1-4; D unclear. The germline V gene encodes CDR1 SGHDN and CDR2 FVKESK. Trimming cost V 4 bases and J 8 bases, with 14 bases left between them. The CDR3 spans 14 residues. This CDR3 reads CASSPRIGLEKLFF. The CDR3 bases are TGTGCCAGCAGCCCTCGTATAGGGTTGGAAAAACTGTTTTTT.

The V call is TRBV30, the J call TRBJ1-2; a possible D gene is TRBD1 (5 bases). The CDR3 totals 13 residues. Trimming removed 1 base at V and 2 bases at J, with 8 bases between. Germline V CDR1 and CDR2: GTSNPN, SVGIG (reference sequence). CDR3 nucleotide sequence: TGTGCCTGGAGTGGGGGCAGGAACTATGGCTACACCTTC. Protein: CAWSGGRNYGYTF.

This sequence joins TRBV6-5 and TRBJ2-7; a weak D match, TRBD1 (5 bases). V dropped 5 bases and J dropped 7 bases, with 15 bases sitting between them. Germline values: CDR1 MNHEY, CDR2 SVGAGI. The CDR3 loop spans 13 amino acids. CDR3 in DNA: TGTGCCAGCAGTAAACCGGCGGCAGGGGAGCAGTACTTC. Translated, it gives CASSKPAAGEQYF.

The chain joins TRBV5-1 to TRBJ2-7; D ambiguous. This CDR3 is 14 amino acids long. Per germline, CDR1 SGHRS and CDR2 YFSETQ. Trimming pared 0 bases from V and 3 bases from J, leaving 10 bases between. The CDR3 coding sequence is TGCGCCAGCAGCTTGGGTAGCTTCAACTACGAGCAGTACTTC. It specifies CASSLGSFNYEQYF.